Below, one T cell receptor beta chain is given with its context. This CDR3 has 17 residues. The junction had 7 bases not matched to a gene; V was cut back by 3 bases and J by 4 bases. Germline V lookup: CDR1 KGHDR, CDR2 SFDVKD. This sample stems from a study of T-cell memory formation after mild COVID-19. Study-wide background: TCR clusters were largely donor specific.

Using its own MiXCR run on the 5' RACE reads, TCRdb lists one record per CDR3 protein. The sample includes 450,000 or so distinct CDR3 sequences, 20% to 25% seen only once; the top ten take 12%. The chain has TRBV24-1 and TRBJ2-1; TRBD2 matches 11 bases. The sequence came from an adult woman who had mild COVID-19 (a few samples of this study predate the infection). Cell type and time point are not known. Sequencing used PBMCs or a T cell subset sorted from them (not recorded which). CDR3 sequence reads: CATSDPLAGGPYNEQFF. CDR3 DNA: TGTGCCACCAGTGATCCCTTAGCGGGAGGGCCGTACAATGAGCAGTTCTTC.